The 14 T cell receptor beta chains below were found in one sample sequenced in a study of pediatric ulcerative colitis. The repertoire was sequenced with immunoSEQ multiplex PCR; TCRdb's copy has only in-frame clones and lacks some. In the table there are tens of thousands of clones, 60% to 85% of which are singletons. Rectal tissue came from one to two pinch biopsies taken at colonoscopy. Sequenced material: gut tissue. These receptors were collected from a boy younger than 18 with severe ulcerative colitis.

The CDR3, as DNA: TGTGCCAGCAGCCACCCCGGGACAGGGAACGAGCAGTACTTC. It yields the protein CASSHPGTGNEQYF. The chain carries TRBV4-2 and TRBJ2-7; 9 bases fit TRBD1. The CDR3 loop spans 14 amino acids. The V gene end was trimmed by 3 bases and the J gene end by 5 bases; junction bases not matched to a gene: 5. Germline loops: CDR1 LGHNA, CDR2 YNFKEQ.

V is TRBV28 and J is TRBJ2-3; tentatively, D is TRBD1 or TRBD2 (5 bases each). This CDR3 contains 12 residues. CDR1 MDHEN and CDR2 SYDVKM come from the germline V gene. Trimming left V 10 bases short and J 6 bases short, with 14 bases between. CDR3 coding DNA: TGTGCCACTGGGACCTCCACGGATACGCAGTATTTT. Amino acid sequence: CATGTSTDTQYF. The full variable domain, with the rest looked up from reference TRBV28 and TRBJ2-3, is DVKVTQSSRYLVKRTGEKVFLECVQDMDHENMFWYRQDPGLGLRLIYFSYDVKMKEKGDIPEGYSVSREKKERFSLILESASTNQTSMYLCATGTSTDTQYFGPGTRLTVL.

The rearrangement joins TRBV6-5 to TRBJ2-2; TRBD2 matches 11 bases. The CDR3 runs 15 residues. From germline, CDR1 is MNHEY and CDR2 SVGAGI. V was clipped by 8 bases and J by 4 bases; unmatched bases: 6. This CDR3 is CASRWLAGGTGELFF. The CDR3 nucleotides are TGTGCCAGCCGGTGGCTAGCGGGGGGCACCGGGGAGCTGTTTTTT.

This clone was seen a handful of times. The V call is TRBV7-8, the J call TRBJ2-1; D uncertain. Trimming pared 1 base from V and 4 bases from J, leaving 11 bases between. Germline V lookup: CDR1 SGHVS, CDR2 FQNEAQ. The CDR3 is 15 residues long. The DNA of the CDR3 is TGTGCCAGCAGCTTAGTCGGGTTTCCATACAATGAGCAGTTCTTC. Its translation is CASSLVGFPYNEQFF.

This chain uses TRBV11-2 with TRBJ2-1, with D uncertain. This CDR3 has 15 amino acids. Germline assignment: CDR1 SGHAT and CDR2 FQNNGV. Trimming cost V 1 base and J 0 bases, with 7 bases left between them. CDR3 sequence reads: CASSLVGDSYNEQFF. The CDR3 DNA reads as TGTGCCAGCAGCTTAGTCGGCGACTCCTACAATGAGCAGTTCTTC.

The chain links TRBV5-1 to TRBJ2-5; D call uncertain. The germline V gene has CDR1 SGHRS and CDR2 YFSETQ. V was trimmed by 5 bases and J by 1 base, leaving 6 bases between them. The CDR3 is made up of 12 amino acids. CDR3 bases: TGCGCCAGCAGGCTGGCCCAAGAGACCCAGTACTTC. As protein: CASRLAQETQYF.

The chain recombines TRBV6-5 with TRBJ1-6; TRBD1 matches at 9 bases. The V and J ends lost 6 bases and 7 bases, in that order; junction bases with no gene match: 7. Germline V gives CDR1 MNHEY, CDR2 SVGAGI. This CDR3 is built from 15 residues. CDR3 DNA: TGTGCCAGCAGGAGAGAAGGACAGGGGAATTCACCCCTCCACTTT. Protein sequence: CASRREGQGNSPLHF.

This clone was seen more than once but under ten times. The CDR3 here is CASSSTTDRQTTNEKLFF. The CDR3 region has the DNA TGTGCCAGCAGTTCGACAACAGACAGGCAAACAACTAATGAAAAACTGTTTTTT. The rearrangement joins TRBV28 to TRBJ1-4; a weak D match, TRBD1 (6 bases). CDR3 size: 18 residues. CDR1 and CDR2 from the germline V gene are MDHEN and SYDVKM. V gave up 4 bases and J gave up 0 bases, with 18 bases separating them.

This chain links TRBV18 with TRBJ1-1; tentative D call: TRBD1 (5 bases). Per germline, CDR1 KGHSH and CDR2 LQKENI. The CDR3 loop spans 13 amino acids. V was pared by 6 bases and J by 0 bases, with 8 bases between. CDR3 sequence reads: CASSGTVNTEAFF. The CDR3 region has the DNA TGTGCCAGCTCTGGGACCGTGAACACTGAAGCTTTCTTT.

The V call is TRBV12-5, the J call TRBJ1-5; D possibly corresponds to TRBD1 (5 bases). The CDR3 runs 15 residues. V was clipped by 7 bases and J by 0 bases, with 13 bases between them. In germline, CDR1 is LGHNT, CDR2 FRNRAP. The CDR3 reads CASAEDTFSNQPQHF. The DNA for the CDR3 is TGTGCTAGTGCCGAGGACACCTTTAGCAATCAGCCCCAGCATTTT.

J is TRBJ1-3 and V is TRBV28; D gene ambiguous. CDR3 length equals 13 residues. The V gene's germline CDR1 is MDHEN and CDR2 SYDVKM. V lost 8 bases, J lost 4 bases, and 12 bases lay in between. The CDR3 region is CASGPPPGNTIYF. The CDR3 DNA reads TGTGCCAGCGGCCCCCCGCCCGGAAACACCATATATTTT.

CDR3 DNA: TGTGCAAGTCGCCCGAGGGTCTTGGGGGGCCCTGGAAACACCATATATTTT. Residues: CASRPRVLGGPGNTIYF. The chain employs TRBV12-2 and TRBJ1-3. TRBV12-2 is listed as a pseudogene. The CDR3 contains 17 residues.

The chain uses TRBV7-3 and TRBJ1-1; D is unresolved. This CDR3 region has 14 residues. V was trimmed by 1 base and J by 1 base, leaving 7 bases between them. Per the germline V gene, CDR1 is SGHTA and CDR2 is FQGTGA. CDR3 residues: CASSLMGTNTEAFF. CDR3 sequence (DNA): TGTGCCAGCAGCTTAATGGGCACGAACACTGAAGCTTTCTTT.

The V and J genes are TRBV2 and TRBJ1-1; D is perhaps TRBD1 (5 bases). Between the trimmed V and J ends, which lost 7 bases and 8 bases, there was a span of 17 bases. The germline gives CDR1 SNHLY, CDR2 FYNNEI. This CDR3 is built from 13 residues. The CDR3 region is CASKQVGLREAFF. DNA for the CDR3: TGTGCCAGCAAACAGGTAGGCCTGCGGGAAGCTTTCTTT. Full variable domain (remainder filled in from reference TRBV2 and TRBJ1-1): EPEVTQTPSHQVTQMGQEVILRCVPISNHLYFYWYRQILGQKVEFLVSFYNNEISEKSEIFDDQFSVERPDGSNFTLKIRSTKLEDSAMYFCASKQVGLREAFFGQGTRLTVV.